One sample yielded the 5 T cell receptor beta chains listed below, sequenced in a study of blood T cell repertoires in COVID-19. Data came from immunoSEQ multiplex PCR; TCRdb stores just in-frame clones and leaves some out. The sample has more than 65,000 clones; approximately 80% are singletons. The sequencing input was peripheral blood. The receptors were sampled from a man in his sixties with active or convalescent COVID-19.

CDR3: CASSGSYRTYGYTF. The CDR3 DNA sequence: TGTGCCAGCTCAGGTAGTTATCGAACCTATGGCTACACCTTC. The chain has TRBV18 and TRBJ1-2; D is unresolved. CDR3 size: 14 residues. Trimming took 5 bases from V and 4 from J, leaving 14 bases between them. Germline CDR1 reads KGHSH; CDR2 reads LQKENI. The whole variable domain, remainder taken from reference TRBV18 and TRBJ1-2, is NAGVMQNPRHLVRRRGQEARLRCSPMKGHSHVYWYRQLPEEGLKFMVYLQKENIIDESGMPKERFSAEFPKEGPSILRIQQVVRGDSAAYFCASSGSYRTYGYTFGSGTRLTVV.

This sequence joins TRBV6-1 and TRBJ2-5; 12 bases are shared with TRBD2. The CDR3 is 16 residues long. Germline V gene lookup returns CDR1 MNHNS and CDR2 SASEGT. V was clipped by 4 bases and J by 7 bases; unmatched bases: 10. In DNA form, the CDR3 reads TGTGCCAGCAGTGTTGGTCTAGCGGGGGGGCAGGGGACCCAGTACTTC. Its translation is CASSVGLAGGQGTQYF.

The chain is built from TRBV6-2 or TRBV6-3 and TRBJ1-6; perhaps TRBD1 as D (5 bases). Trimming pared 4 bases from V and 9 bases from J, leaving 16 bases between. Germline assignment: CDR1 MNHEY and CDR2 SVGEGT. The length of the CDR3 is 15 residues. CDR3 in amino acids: CASSSSPGDRSPLHF. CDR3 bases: TGTGCCAGCAGTTCCTCCCCGGGGGATCGTTCACCCCTCCACTTT.

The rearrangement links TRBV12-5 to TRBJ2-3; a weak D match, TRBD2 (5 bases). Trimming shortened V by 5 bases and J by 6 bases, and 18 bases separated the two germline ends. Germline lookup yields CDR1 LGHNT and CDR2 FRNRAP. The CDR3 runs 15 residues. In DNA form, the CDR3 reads TGTGCTAGTGGTCCGATGGGAGACCGGGTGGATACGCAGTATTTT. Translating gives CASGPMGDRVDTQYF.

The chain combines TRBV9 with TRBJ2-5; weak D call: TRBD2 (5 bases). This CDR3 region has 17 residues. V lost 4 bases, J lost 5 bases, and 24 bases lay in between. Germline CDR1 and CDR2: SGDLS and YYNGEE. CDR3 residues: CASSTSLRIGGRETQYF. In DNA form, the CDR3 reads TGTGCCAGCAGCACCTCCCTACGCATCGGCGGGCGTGAGACCCAGTACTTC.